The clone carrying this T cell receptor (beta chain) occurred many times. The sample originates from a study of regulatory T cells in long-lasting Graves disease. Study background: Over-5-year antithyroid drug use with positive TSH receptor antibodies defined persistent Graves' disease in the study.

In building TCR beta libraries, iRepertoire HTBI primers were used together with Arm-PCR of CDR3 regions. TCRdb re-derived calls from the multiplex PCR reads in MiXCR, one entry per CDR3 protein. The sample records 650,000 to 700,000 distinct CDR3 sequences, 25% to 35% being singletons. Time point noted: persistent/refractory GD, antithyroid drugs over 5 years with positive TRAb. PBMCs were the source of the RNA used for TCR sequencing. This sequence originates from a female donor with Graves disease. Sequences were derived from peripheral blood mononuclear cells (PBMCs), sampled when the disease was refractory, from a patient treated with antithyroid drugs.

CDR3 loop: CASSLWGEAFF. CDR3 bases: TGTGCCAGCAGTTTATGGGGGGAAGCTTTCTTT. The chain recombines TRBV28 with TRBJ1-1; D is uncertain. Germline CDR1 is MDHEN and CDR2 is SYDVKM. Between the trimmed V and J ends, which lost 0 bases and 8 bases, there was a span of 4 bases. The CDR3 consists of 11 residues.